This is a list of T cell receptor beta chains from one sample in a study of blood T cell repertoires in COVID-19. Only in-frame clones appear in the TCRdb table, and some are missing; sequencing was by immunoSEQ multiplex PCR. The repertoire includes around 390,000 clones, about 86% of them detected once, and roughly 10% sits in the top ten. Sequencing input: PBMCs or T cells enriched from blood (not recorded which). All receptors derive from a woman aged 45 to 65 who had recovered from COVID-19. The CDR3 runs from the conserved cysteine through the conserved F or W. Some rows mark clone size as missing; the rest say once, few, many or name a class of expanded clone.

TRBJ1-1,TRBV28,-,CASILGGMSFVTEAFF
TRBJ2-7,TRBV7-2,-,CASSSPSGRGEQYF
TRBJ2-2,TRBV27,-,CASSLYALLGSGVTGELFF
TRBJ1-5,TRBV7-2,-,CASSLQVNQPQHF
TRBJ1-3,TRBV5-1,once,CASSSPQGSSGNTIYF
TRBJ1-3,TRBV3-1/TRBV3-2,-,CASSQDQNSGNTIYF
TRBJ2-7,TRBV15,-,CATSRDVQDYEQYF
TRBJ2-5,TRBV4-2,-,CASSVGQGYSETQYF
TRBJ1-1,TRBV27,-,CASMGPNTEAFF
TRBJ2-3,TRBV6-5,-,CGITPNSLDTQYF
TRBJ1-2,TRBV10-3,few,CAISQTHGYTF
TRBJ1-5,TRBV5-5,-,CASSPTEFNQPQHF
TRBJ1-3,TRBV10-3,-,CAISPGQKDTIYF
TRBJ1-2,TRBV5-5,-,CASSFGGTNYGYTF
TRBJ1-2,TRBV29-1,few,CSGLRGPGGYTF
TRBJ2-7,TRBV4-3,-,CASSPEGTASSYEQYF
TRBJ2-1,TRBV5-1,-,CASSPLSGGDNNEQFF
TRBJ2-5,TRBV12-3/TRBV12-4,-,CASRRGAVETQYF
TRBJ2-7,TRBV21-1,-,CASKGALYEQYF
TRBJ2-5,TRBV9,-,CASSVASGGANRQETQYF
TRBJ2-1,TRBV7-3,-,CASSLFQGWSYNEQFF
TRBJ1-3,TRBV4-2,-,CASSQKSGGHSGNTIYF
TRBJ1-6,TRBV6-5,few,CASRPSDRWGSPLHF
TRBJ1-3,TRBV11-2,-,CASSLTDRLSSGNTIYF
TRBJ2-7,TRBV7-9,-,CASSPHDGVFLSSYEQYF
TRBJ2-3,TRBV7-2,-,CASSLALGSGEDTQYF
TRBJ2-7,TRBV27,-,CASTPKQGAYYEQYF
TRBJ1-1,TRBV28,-,CASRGQGTSAEAFF
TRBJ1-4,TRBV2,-,CASRGQPNEKLFF
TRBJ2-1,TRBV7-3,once,CASSLNGGHNEQFF
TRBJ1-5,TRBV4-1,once,CASSQGLVGQPQHF
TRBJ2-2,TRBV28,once,CASRPPASGTGELFF
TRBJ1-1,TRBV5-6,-,CASSLDRGIGAFF
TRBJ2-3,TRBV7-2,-,CASSLVRRREGTQYF
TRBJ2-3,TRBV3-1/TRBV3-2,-,CASSQAGLVADTQYF
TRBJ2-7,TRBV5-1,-,CASSLVRGEQYF
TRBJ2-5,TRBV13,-,CASSFGLAGARIETQYF
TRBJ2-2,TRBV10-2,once,CASSDSRIAGELFF
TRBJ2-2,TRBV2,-,CASSLENTGELFF
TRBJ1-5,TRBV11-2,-,CASQRGMGNQPQHF
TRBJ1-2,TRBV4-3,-,CASSQETQDDGYTF
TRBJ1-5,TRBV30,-,CAWSPSGTDDDQPQHF
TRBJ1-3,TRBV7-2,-,CASRPPRATDSGGNTIYF
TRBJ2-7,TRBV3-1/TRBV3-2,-,CASSQKEDRNYEQYF
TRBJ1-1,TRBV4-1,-,CASSQDWDRGGTEAFF
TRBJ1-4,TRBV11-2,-,CASSSTGYRGNEKLFF
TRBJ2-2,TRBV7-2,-,CASSPTNTGELFF
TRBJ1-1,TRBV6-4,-,CASSVSVMNTEAFF
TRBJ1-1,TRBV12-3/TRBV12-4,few,CASSLREGTEAFF
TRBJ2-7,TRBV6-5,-,CASSYSEGLYEQYF
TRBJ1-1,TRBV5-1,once,CASSLRTANTEAFF
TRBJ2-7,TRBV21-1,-,CASSKSGLSYEQYF
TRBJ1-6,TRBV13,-,CASSRDRGYGAGGALHF
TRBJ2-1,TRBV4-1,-,CASSQGSLREEQFF
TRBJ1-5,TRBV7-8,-,CASSLARLNQPQHF
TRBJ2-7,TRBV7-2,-,CASSEASGSNEQYF
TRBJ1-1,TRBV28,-,CASKTGTTNTEAFF
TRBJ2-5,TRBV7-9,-,CAGSRGARETQYF
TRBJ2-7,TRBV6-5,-,CASSNDRGHTYEQYF
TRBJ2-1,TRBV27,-,CASGPLGGATYNEQFF